One and the same sample provided the 29 T cell receptor beta chains below, sequenced in a study of cytomegalovirus exposure and HLA in healthy donors. PCR employed 60 Vbeta and 13 Jbeta primers. TCRdb's copy holds only in-frame clones and misses some; the assay was immunoSEQ multiplex PCR. Found here are around 200,000 clones, 80% to 90% of them singletons; the top ten hold 1.2%. The sample taken for sequencing was PBMCs. The receptor set was obtained from a girl aged 2-15 years in good health and CMV-seropositive.

The genes are TRBV5-1 and TRBJ1-1; D perhaps matches TRBD1 (6 bases). This CDR3 has 16 amino acids. From germline, CDR1 is SGHRS and CDR2 YFSETQ. With 3 bases removed from V and 5 bases from J, the gap between germline ends came to 20 bases. The CDR3 DNA follows: TGCGCCAGCAGCTCGGCGGGGGGCGCGTATGCGACTGAAGCTTTCTTT. Protein: CASSSAGGAYATEAFF.

The chain is built from TRBV7-9 and TRBJ2-7; TRBD1 matches at 8 bases. Germline CDR1 SEHNR, CDR2 FQNEAQ (reference sequence). The CDR3 length is 15 residues. With 3 bases clipped from V and 0 bases from J, the junction kept 4 bases outside the gene matches. The CDR3 nucleotides are TGTGCCAGCAGCTTTCCGGGACAGGACTCCTACGAGCAGTACTTC. Its protein is CASSFPGQDSYEQYF.

V gene TRBV4-1 combines with J gene TRBJ2-1; weak D call: TRBD1 (5 bases). There are 15 residues in the CDR3. The germline gives CDR1 MGHRA, CDR2 YSYEKL. Trimming left V 0 bases short and J 7 bases short, with 13 bases between. The CDR3 is CASSQEPTAPNEQFF. The CDR3 DNA follows: TGCGCCAGCAGCCAAGAACCGACAGCCCCAAATGAGCAGTTCTTC.

The DNA of the CDR3 is TGTGCCAGCAGTTTAGCGGGAGCCGCCTACAATGAGCAGTTCTTC. The encoded protein is CASSLAGAAYNEQFF. The rearrangement uses TRBV27 and TRBJ2-1; 7 bases map to TRBD2. The trim removed 2 bases at V and 2 bases at J, leaving 3 bases unmatched. Per the germline V gene, CDR1 is MNHEY and CDR2 is SMNVEV (reference sequence). This CDR3 comprises 15 residues.

This clone has just one count. The V and J genes are TRBV11-3 and TRBJ2-1; TRBD1 might be the D (6 bases). Germline lookup yields CDR1 SGHNT and CDR2 YENEEA. Trimming pared 5 bases from V and 0 bases from J, leaving 11 bases between. The CDR3 totals 15 residues. CDR3 loop: CASSPRGGSYNEQFF. CDR3 sequence (DNA): TGTGCCAGCAGCCCCAGGGGCGGCTCCTACAATGAGCAGTTCTTC.

This clone was recorded many times. V usage is TRBV6-5 and J usage is TRBJ1-1; D is possibly TRBD1 (6 bases). Germline CDR1 reads MNHEY; CDR2 reads SVGAGI. V lost 4 bases, J lost 5 bases, and 11 bases lay in between. This CDR3 spans 13 amino acids. The CDR3 DNA sequence: TGTGCCAGCAGTTCCCAGGGGTGGACTGAAGCTTTCTTT. Translated, it gives CASSSQGWTEAFF.

The chain couples TRBV29-1 to TRBJ2-7, with 11 positions matching TRBD2. The length of the CDR3 is 14 residues. V shed 6 bases and J 3 bases; nucleotides not matched to a gene: 7. Looked up from germline, CDR1 is SQVTM and CDR2 is ANQGSEA. The CDR3 coding sequence is TGCAGCGTCCACACCGGACTAGCGGGCTACGAGCAGTACTTC. This gives the protein CSVHTGLAGYEQYF.

The J gene is TRBJ1-2, the V gene TRBV6-4; D gene uncertain. The CDR3 is made up of 14 amino acids. Trimming stripped 0 bases from V and 2 bases from J, with 7 bases between. CDR1 and CDR2 from the germline V gene are MRHNA and SNTAGT. CDR3 nucleotide sequence: TGTGCCAGCAGTGACTCGAATCAGAACTATGGCTACACCTTC. Amino acids: CASSDSNQNYGYTF.

In its sample, this clone was seen once. The V and J genes are TRBV27 and TRBJ1-2; D remains unclear. Trimming took off 0 bases at V and 0 bases at J, with 11 bases between the two ends. Per germline, CDR1 MNHEY and CDR2 SMNVEV (reference sequence). The CDR3 loop spans 16 amino acids. CDR3 region: CASSLSPSGSNYGYTF. CDR3 bases: TGTGCCAGCAGTTTATCCCCGTCGGGATCTAACTATGGCTACACCTTC.

J is TRBJ1-5 and V is TRBV2; D gene ambiguous. The germline V and J ends were trimmed by 2 bases and 2 bases, with 10 bases remaining between them. CDR3 length: 15 residues. CDR1 is SNHLY, CDR2 FYNNEI, per germline. This CDR3 is CASSEPGNGNQPQHF. Here the CDR3 DNA reads TGTGCCAGCAGTGAACCCGGGAATGGCAATCAGCCCCAGCATTTT.

The chain joins TRBV7-9 to TRBJ2-1, with 10 bases aligning to TRBD1. V was clipped by 2 bases and J by 9 bases; unmatched bases: 7. This CDR3 has 15 amino acids. Germline V lookup: CDR1 SEHNR, CDR2 FQNEAQ (reference sequence). Here the CDR3 reads CASSLTRQGAGEQFF. CDR3 nucleotides: TGTGCCAGCAGCTTAACCCGACAGGGGGCCGGTGAGCAGTTCTTC. Complete variable domain (other parts from reference TRBV7-9 and TRBJ2-1): DTGVSQNPRHKITKRGQNVTFRCDPISEHNRLYWYRQTLGQGPEFLTYFQNEAQLEKSRLLSDRFSAERPKGSFSTLEIQRTEQGDSAMYLCASSLTRQGAGEQFFGPGTRLTVL.

The genes are TRBV10-3 and TRBJ2-3; D perhaps matches TRBD2 (5 bases). The CDR3 length is 14 residues. Trimming removed 2 bases from V and 1 base from J, with 7 bases in between. Germline CDR1 ENHRY, CDR2 SYGVKD. The CDR3 spells CAISERDRTDTQYF. The CDR3, as DNA: TGTGCCATCAGTGAGCGGGATCGCACAGATACGCAGTATTTT.

DNA for the CDR3: TGTGCCAGCAGCCAAGATTTGAGGCAGGGGGCGTTCAATGAGCAGTTCTTC. This translates into CASSQDLRQGAFNEQFF. This chain connects TRBV4-2 to TRBJ2-1, with 8 bases fitting TRBD1. The ends lost 0 bases at V and 6 bases at J; junction bases unmatched: 10. Germline CDR1 LGHNA, CDR2 YNFKEQ. The CDR3 has 17 residues.

CDR3 residues: CASSELGQGISYEQYF. CDR3 DNA sequence: TGTGCCAGCAGTGAATTAGGACAGGGGATCTCCTACGAGCAGTACTTC. The chain recombines TRBV6-1 with TRBJ2-7; TRBD1 matches at 9 bases. Germline CDR1 and CDR2: MNHNS and SASEGT. V lost 2 bases and J lost 0; bases outside the gene matches: 5. The CDR3 consists of 16 residues.

The J gene is TRBJ2-5, the V gene TRBV6-1; D unclear. The DNA end is more similar to TRBJ2-7, so the J call may be wrong. Germline values: CDR1 MNHNS, CDR2 SASEGT. The CDR3 covers 10 residues. CDR3 sequence reads: CASSDYEQYF. The CDR3, as DNA: TGTGCCAGCAGCGACTACGAGCAGTACTTC.

The rearrangement links TRBV5-4 to TRBJ2-3; D might be TRBD2 (5 bases). Germline V gene sequence: CDR1 SGHNT, CDR2 YYREEE (reference sequence). The CDR3 is made up of 13 amino acids. Deletions cut 4 bases from V and 6 bases from J, with 12 bases between. The CDR3 sequence: CASSITRADTQYF. CDR3 nucleotides: TGTGCCAGCAGCATCACTAGAGCGGATACGCAGTATTTT.

This rearrangement joins TRBV10-3 to TRBJ2-1; TRBD2 agrees at 15 bases. Per germline, CDR1 ENHRY and CDR2 SYGVKD. The CDR3 spans 16 residues. V was clipped by 5 bases and J by 3 bases; unmatched bases: 2. The CDR3 loop reads CAISSGLAGGYNEQFF. DNA for the CDR3: TGTGCCATCAGTTCGGGACTAGCGGGAGGCTACAATGAGCAGTTCTTC.

J is TRBJ2-7 and V is TRBV9; 7 nucleotides line up with TRBD2. V was pared by 3 bases and J by 2 bases, with 8 bases of the junction left unmatched. The CDR3 extends over 15 amino acids. CDR1 and CDR2 (germline): SGDLS, YYNGEE. This chain's CDR3 is CASSASRTSAYEQYF. The DNA for the CDR3 is TGTGCCAGCAGCGCCTCCCGGACTAGTGCCTACGAGCAGTACTTC.

The chain carries TRBV5-1 and TRBJ2-3, with 12 bases aligning to TRBD2. Looked up from germline, CDR1 is SGHRS and CDR2 is YFSETQ. The CDR3 totals 16 residues. V shed 0 bases, J shed 5 bases, and the junction held 4 bases outside the gene matches. CDR3 residues: CASSLGTSGIRDTQYF. CDR3 bases: TGCGCCAGCAGCTTGGGGACTAGCGGGATAAGAGATACGCAGTATTTT.

This chain joins TRBV5-4 and TRBJ2-3; 12 bases are shared with TRBD2. The CDR3 loop spans 15 amino acids. V shed 3 bases and J 4 bases; nucleotides not matched to a gene: 3. CDR1 and CDR2 from the germline V gene are SGHNT and YYREEE (reference sequence). The CDR3 reads CASSSLAGGPDTQYF. DNA of the CDR3: TGTGCCAGCAGCTCCCTAGCGGGGGGGCCAGATACGCAGTATTTT. Filled out from reference TRBV5-4 and TRBJ2-3, the complete variable domain reads ETGVTQSPTHLIKTRGQQVTLRCSSQSGHNTVSWYQQALGQGPQFIFQYYREEENGRGNFPPRFSGLQFPNYSSELNVNALELDDSALYLCASSSLAGGPDTQYFGPGTRLTVL.

The chain uses TRBV13 and TRBJ2-1; 7 bases are shared with TRBD2. The CDR3 loop spans 15 amino acids. Germline V gene data show CDR1 as PRHDT and CDR2 as FYEKMQ (reference sequence). Trimming removed 4 bases from V and 8 bases from J; junction bases left unmatched: 11. Here the CDR3 DNA reads TGTGCCAGCAGCTCAGGGAGGGAGCCTGGCGATGAGCAGTTCTTC. Protein sequence: CASSSGREPGDEQFF.

This sequence joins TRBV9 and TRBJ2-3, with a tentative D call TRBD2 (7 bases). Per germline, CDR1 SGDLS and CDR2 YYNGEE. This CDR3 comprises 16 residues. V was clipped by 0 bases and J by 8 bases, with 19 bases between them. CDR3 sequence: CASSVGHLAEGGTQYF. The CDR3 region has the DNA TGTGCCAGCAGCGTAGGTCACCTAGCGGAAGGGGGTACGCAGTATTTT.

The gene calls are TRBV5-4 and TRBJ1-2, with unresolved D. The germline gives CDR1 SGHNT, CDR2 YYREEE (reference sequence). The CDR3 is 14 amino acids. V was cut by 4 bases and J by 4 bases, with 14 bases left in between. The CDR3 region is CASSPSGFSYGYTF. CDR3 coding DNA: TGTGCCAGCAGCCCGTCGGGGTTTAGCTATGGCTACACCTTC.

This clone occurred a few times. The chain carries TRBV4-2 and TRBJ2-3, with TRBD2 matching 9 bases. The length of the CDR3 is 15 residues. Per the germline V gene, CDR1 is LGHNA and CDR2 is YNFKEQ. Trimming took 6 bases from V and 2 from J; bases not matched to a gene: 6. This CDR3 reads CASSPGTSLTDTQYF. For the CDR3, the DNA is TGTGCCAGCAGTCCCGGGACTAGCCTCACAGATACGCAGTATTTT.

V usage is TRBV5-5 and J usage is TRBJ2-5, with a tentative D call TRBD2 (6 bases). Trimming shortened V by 2 bases and J by 1 base, and 15 bases separated the two germline ends. The CDR3 is 16 residues long. Germline CDR1 SGHKS, CDR2 YYEKEE (reference sequence). CDR3 bases: TGTGCCAGCAGCTTTTTAAGCGGGTCCCCCCAAGAGACCCAGTACTTC. Translation: CASSFLSGSPQETQYF.

The chain has TRBV6-1 and TRBJ1-4; tentative D call: TRBD1 (6 bases). Between the trimmed V and J ends, which lost 2 bases and 1 base, there was a span of 11 bases. CDR1 and CDR2 (germline): MNHNS, SASEGT. This CDR3 region has 16 residues. CDR3 protein: CASSEYGRGTNEKLFF. CDR3 sequence (DNA): TGTGCCAGCAGTGAATATGGCAGGGGAACTAATGAAAAACTGTTTTTT.

This rearrangement joins TRBV4-1 to TRBJ2-7; TRBD2 aligns across 7 bases. The CDR3 length is 14 residues. J was trimmed by 3 bases and V by 2 bases; bases with no gene match: 4. CDR1 and CDR2 (germline): MGHRA, YSYEKL. CDR3 in amino acids: CASSQLGTIYEQYF. CDR3 coding DNA: TGCGCCAGCAGCCAACTGGGGACTATCTACGAGCAGTACTTC.

The genes are TRBV6-5 and TRBJ2-7; weak D call: TRBD1 (5 bases). Germline V gene data show CDR1 as MNHEY and CDR2 as SVGAGI. CDR3 size: 10 residues. Trimming pared 11 bases from V and 3 bases from J, leaving 8 bases between. The CDR3 DNA is TGTGCCTCAGGGCTCTACGAGCAGTACTTC. Translated, it gives CASGLYEQYF.

J is TRBJ2-3 and V is TRBV9; TRBD1 might be the D (6 bases). CDR3 size: 14 residues. Trimming pared 4 bases from V and 2 bases from J, leaving 11 bases between. Germline assignment: CDR1 SGDLS and CDR2 YYNGEE. The DNA for the CDR3 is TGTGCCAGCAGCCCGACGGGACACACAGATACGCAGTATTTT. This encodes CASSPTGHTDTQYF. Looking up the rest from reference TRBV9 and TRBJ2-3 gives the full variable domain: DSGVTQTPKHLITATGQRVTLRCSPRSGDLSVYWYQQSLDQGLQFLIQYYNGEERAKGNILERFSAQQFPDLHSELNLSSLELGDSALYFCASSPTGHTDTQYFGPGTRLTVL.